The 8 T cell receptor beta chains listed next were all sequenced from one sample in a study of cytomegalovirus exposure and HLA in healthy donors (TCRdb year 2017). Libraries were constructed by the immunoSEQ multiplex PCR assay. The multiplex PCR relied on a mix of 60 forward primers for TCR Vbeta segments and 13 reverse primers for TCR Jbeta segments. The immuneACCESS repertoire file appears here via TCRdb, limited to in-frame rearrangements. These files lack a portion of the clones; in checked studies, under half of the deficit traces to unresolved V genes, and the cause of the others is not known. Within this sample are around 180,000 clones, with approximately 82% of them counted one time only. The ten largest clones represent more than 0.95% of the sample. What was sequenced was PBMCs. The origin of the receptors is a girl aged 2 to 10 in good health and CMV-seropositive.

The chain is built from TRBV6-1 and TRBJ2-7, with 10 bases identical to TRBD1. CDR1 is MNHNS, CDR2 SASEGT, per germline. This CDR3 region has 15 residues. The V gene end was trimmed by 4 bases and the J gene end by 3 bases; junction bases not matched to a gene: 6. CDR3 nucleotide sequence: TGTGCCAGCAGTGGACCGGGACAGGGGAACTACGAGCAGTACTTC. Protein sequence: CASSGPGQGNYEQYF.

On this clone: One junction end does not reproduce the germline sequence, and a read error may be involved. The J gene is TRBJ2-7, the V gene TRBV4-1; 9 bases align to TRBD1. The CDR3 length is 15 residues. Germline V gene data show CDR1 as MGHRA and CDR2 as YSYEKL. CDR3 sequence (DNA): TGCGCCAGCAGGCAAGTAGGGACAGGGAACGACGAGCAGTACTTC. This encodes CASRQVGTGNDEQYF.

A few counts support this clone. The chain couples TRBV10-3 to TRBJ1-5, with TRBD1 as a possible D gene (6 bases). CDR3 length: 12 residues. Germline V gene data show CDR1 as ENHRY and CDR2 as SYGVKD. V dropped 11 bases and J dropped 5 bases, with 13 bases sitting between them. CDR3 DNA sequence: TGTGCCGTTAGAGAGGGGGATCAGCCCCAGCATTTT. Protein: CAVREGDQPQHF.

This clone has only a few counts. The J gene is TRBJ1-1, the V gene TRBV5-5; D not resolved. V lost 4 bases, J lost 2 bases, and 3 bases lay in between. The CDR3 consists of 11 residues. Germline V gives CDR1 SGHKS, CDR2 YYEKEE (reference sequence). The CDR3 DNA follows: TGTGCCAGCAGCCTAAACACTGAAGCTTTCTTT. Protein product: CASSLNTEAFF.

The chain carries TRBV4-1 and TRBJ1-5; possibly TRBD1 for D (5 bases). The germline gives CDR1 MGHRA, CDR2 YSYEKL. Trimming stripped 8 bases from V and 0 bases from J, with 23 bases between. The CDR3 covers 18 residues. CDR3 nucleotides: TGCGCCAGCTCAAGGGGAGGGGAATCAGGGAATAGCAATCAGCCCCAGCATTTT. Residues: CASSRGGESGNSNQPQHF.

The chain combines TRBV5-1 with TRBJ2-3; 9 bases align to TRBD2. V shed 1 base, J shed 6 bases, and the junction held 12 bases outside the gene matches. The CDR3 contains 17 residues. Germline V gives CDR1 SGHRS, CDR2 YFSETQ. CDR3 residues: CASSLKRSRGGGDTQYF. The CDR3 DNA sequence: TGCGCCAGCAGCTTGAAAAGGTCGCGGGGGGGAGGTGATACGCAGTATTTT.

This clone has a handful of counts. The CDR3 DNA follows: TGCGCCAGCAGCCAACAAGAACTTAGCAATCAGCCCCAGCATTTT. Protein sequence: CASSQQELSNQPQHF. This chain connects TRBV4-1 to TRBJ1-5; unclear D gene. The CDR3 spans 15 residues. Trimming shortened V by 2 bases and J by 0 bases, and 8 bases separated the two germline ends. From germline, CDR1 is MGHRA and CDR2 YSYEKL.

This clone was seen a few times. The chain employs TRBV25-1 and TRBJ1-1; no definite D call. V lost 1 base and J lost 11, with 8 bases in between. Germline V CDR1 and CDR2: MGHDK, SYGVNS. The CDR3 has 11 residues. CDR3 in amino acids: CASSELGGAFF. The CDR3 nucleotides are TGTGCCAGCAGTGAATTAGGAGGGGCTTTCTTT.